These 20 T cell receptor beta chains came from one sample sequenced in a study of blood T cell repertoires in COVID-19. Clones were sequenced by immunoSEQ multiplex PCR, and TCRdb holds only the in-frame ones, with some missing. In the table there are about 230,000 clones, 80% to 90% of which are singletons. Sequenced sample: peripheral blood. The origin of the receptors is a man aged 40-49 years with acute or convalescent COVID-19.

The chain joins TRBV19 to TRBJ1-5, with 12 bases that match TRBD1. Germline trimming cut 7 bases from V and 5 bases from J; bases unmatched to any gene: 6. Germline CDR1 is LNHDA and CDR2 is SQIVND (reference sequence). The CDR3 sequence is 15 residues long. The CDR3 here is CASIGTGGIYQPQHF. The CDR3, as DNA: TGTGCCAGTATCGGGACAGGGGGCATTTATCAGCCCCAGCATTTT.

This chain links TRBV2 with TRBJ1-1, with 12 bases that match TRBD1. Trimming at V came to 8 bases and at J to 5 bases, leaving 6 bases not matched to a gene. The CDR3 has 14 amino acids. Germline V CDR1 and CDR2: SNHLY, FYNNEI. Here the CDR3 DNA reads TGTGCCAGCCGGGACAGGGGGCGAGGAACTGAAGCTTTCTTT. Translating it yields CASRDRGRGTEAFF. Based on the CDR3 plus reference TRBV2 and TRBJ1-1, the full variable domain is EPEVTQTPSHQVTQMGQEVILRCVPISNHLYFYWYRQILGQKVEFLVSFYNNEISEKSEIFDDQFSVERPDGSNFTLKIRSTKLEDSAMYFCASRDRGRGTEAFFGQGTRLTVV.

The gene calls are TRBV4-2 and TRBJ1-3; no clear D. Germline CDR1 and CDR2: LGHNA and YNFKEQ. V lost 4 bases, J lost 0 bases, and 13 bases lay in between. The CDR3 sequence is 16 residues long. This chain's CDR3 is CASSPPGILSGNTIYF. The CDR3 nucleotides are TGTGCCAGCAGCCCTCCAGGCATACTCTCTGGAAACACCATATATTTT.

The CDR3 nucleotides are TGTGCCAGCAGCTGGGGGACAGCTGCCTACGAGCAGTACTTC. Translation gives CASSWGTAAYEQYF. The V gene is TRBV13, the J gene TRBJ2-7; 7 positions agree with TRBD1. The length of the CDR3 is 14 residues. Looked up from germline, CDR1 is PRHDT and CDR2 is FYEKMQ (reference sequence). J was trimmed by 2 bases and V by 4 bases; bases with no gene match: 5.

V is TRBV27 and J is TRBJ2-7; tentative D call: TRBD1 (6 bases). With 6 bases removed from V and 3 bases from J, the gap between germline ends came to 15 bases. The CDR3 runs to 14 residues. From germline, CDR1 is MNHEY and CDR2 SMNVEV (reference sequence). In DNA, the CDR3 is TGTGCCAGCAGGGCCCAGGGGCCCCTCTACGAGCAGTACTTC. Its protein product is CASRAQGPLYEQYF.

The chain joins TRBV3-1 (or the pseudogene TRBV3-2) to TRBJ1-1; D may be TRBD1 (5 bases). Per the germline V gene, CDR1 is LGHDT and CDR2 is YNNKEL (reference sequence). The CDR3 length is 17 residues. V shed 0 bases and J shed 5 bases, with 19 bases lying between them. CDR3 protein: CASSQEWVGGSKTEAFF. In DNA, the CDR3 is TGTGCCAGCAGCCAAGAATGGGTGGGGGGGTCGAAAACTGAAGCTTTCTTT.

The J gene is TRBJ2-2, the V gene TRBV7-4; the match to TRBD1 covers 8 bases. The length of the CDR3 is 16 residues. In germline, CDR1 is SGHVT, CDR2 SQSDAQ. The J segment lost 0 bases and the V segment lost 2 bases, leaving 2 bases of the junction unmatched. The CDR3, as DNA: TGTGCCAGCAGCTTATACAGGGGGGCGAACACCGGGGAGCTGTTTTTT. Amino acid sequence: CASSLYRGANTGELFF.

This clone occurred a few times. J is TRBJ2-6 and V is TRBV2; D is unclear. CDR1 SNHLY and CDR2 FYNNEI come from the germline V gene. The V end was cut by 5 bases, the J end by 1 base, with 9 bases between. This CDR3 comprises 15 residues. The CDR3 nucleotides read TGTGCCAGCAGTAGACCGACTTCTGGGGCCAACGTCCTGACTTTC. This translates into CASSRPTSGANVLTF.

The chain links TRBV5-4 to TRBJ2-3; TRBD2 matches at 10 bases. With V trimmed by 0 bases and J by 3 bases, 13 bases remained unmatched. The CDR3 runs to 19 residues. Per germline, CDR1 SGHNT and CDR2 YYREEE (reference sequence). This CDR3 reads CASSLAESSGGWGTDTQYF. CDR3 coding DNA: TGTGCCAGCAGCTTGGCGGAGTCTAGCGGGGGTTGGGGGACAGATACGCAGTATTTT.

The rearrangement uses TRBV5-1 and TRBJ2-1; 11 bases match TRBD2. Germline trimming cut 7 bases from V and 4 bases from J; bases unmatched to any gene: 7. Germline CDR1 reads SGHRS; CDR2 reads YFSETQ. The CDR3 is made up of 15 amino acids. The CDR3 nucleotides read TGCGCCAGCGGTACCTGGACTAGCGGGTACAATGAGCAGTTCTTC. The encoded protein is CASGTWTSGYNEQFF. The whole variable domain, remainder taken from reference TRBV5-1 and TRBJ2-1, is KAGVTQTPRYLIKTRGQQVTLSCSPISGHRSVSWYQQTPGQGLQFLFEYFSETQRNKGNFPGRFSGRQFSNSRSEMNVSTLELGDSALYLCASGTWTSGYNEQFFGPGTRLTVL.

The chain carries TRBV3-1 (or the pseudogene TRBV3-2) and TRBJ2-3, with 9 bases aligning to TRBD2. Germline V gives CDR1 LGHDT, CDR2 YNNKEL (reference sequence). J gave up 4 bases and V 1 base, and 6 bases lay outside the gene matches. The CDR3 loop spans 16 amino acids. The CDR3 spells CASSQAAGGGADTQYF. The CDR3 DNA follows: TGTGCCAGCAGCCAAGCGGCTGGCGGGGGGGCAGATACGCAGTATTTT.

This chain's CDR3 is CASSQDGQGNGYTF. The CDR3 DNA sequence: TGTGCCAGCAGCCAAGATGGGCAGGGAAATGGCTACACCTTC. This rearrangement joins TRBV3-1 (or the pseudogene TRBV3-2) to TRBJ1-2, with D maybe TRBD1 (5 bases). V was clipped by 0 bases and J by 6 bases, with 11 bases between them. Per the germline V gene, CDR1 is LGHDT and CDR2 is YNNKEL (reference sequence). This CDR3 is built from 14 residues.

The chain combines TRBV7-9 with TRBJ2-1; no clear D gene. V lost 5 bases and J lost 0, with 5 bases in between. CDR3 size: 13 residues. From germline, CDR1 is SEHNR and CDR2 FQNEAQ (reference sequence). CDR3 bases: TGTGCCAGCAGCCCGGGCTCCTACAATGAGCAGTTCTTC. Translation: CASSPGSYNEQFF.

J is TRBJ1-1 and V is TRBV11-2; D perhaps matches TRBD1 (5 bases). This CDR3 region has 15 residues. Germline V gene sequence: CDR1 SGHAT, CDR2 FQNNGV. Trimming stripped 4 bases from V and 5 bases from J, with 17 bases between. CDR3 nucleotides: TGTGCCAGCAGCTCCCCCGGGGGGGTTGGAACTGAAGCTTTCTTT. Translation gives CASSSPGGVGTEAFF.

This CDR3 reads CASSIEDRADEQYF. CDR3 sequence (DNA): TGTGCCAGTAGTATAGAGGACAGGGCGGATGAGCAGTACTTC. The V gene is TRBV19, the J gene TRBJ2-7; 8 nucleotides line up with TRBD1. CDR1 is LNHDA, CDR2 SQIVND, per germline (reference sequence). This CDR3 is built from 14 residues. V dropped 0 bases and J dropped 7; count of bases not matched to a gene: 5.

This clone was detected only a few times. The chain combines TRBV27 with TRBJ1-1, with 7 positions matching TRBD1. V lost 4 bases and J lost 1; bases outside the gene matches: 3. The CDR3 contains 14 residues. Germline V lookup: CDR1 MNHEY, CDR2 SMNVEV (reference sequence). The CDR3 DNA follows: TGTGCCAGCAGTTCAGGGGGAGGGAACACTGAAGCTTTCTTT. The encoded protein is CASSSGGGNTEAFF.

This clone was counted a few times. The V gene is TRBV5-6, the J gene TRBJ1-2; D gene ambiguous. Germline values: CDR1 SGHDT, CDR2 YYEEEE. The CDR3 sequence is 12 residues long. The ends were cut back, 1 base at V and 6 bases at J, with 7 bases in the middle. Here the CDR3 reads CASSLSENGYTF. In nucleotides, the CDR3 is TGTGCCAGCAGCTTGAGTGAGAATGGCTACACCTTC.

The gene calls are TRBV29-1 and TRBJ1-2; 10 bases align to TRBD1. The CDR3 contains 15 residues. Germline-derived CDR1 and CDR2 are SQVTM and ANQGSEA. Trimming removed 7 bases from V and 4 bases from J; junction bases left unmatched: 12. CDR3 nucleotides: TGCAGCGCGGCTGATGAATGGGACAGGGGCTATGGCTACACCTTC. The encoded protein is CSAADEWDRGYGYTF.

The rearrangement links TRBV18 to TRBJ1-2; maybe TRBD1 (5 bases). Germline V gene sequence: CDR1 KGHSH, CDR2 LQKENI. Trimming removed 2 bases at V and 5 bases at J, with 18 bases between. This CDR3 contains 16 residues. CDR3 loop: CASSPSVDDSRYGYTF. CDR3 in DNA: TGTGCCAGCTCACCAAGCGTGGATGACAGCCGATATGGCTACACCTTC. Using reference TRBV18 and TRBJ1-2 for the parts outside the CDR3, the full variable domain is NAGVMQNPRHLVRRRGQEARLRCSPMKGHSHVYWYRQLPEEGLKFMVYLQKENIIDESGMPKERFSAEFPKEGPSILRIQQVVRGDSAAYFCASSPSVDDSRYGYTFGSGTRLTVV.

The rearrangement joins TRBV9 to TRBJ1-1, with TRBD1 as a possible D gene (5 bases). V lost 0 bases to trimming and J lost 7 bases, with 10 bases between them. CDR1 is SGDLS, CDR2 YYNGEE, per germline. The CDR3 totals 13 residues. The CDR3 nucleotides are TGTGCCAGCAGCGTAGGACAGCCCGGTGAAGCTTTCTTT. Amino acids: CASSVGQPGEAFF.